The rows below give T cell receptor beta chains drawn from one sample of a study of blood T cell repertoires in COVID-19. The data were produced by immunoSEQ multiplex PCR, yet TCRdb's version contains in-frame clones alone and is incomplete. The sample includes approximately 150,000 clones, roughly 88% of them seen just once. The sequencing input was peripheral blood. These receptors all stem from a woman between 45 and 65 years old with acute or convalescent COVID-19. Each CDR3 is given with its conserved first and last residue. A D gene is named only where the DNA matches it firmly.

d_gene,v_gene,j_gene,len,CDR3nt,CDR3aa
TRBD1,TRBV5-1,TRBJ1-1,15,TGCGCCAGCAGCTTCAACACAGGGGGAAACACTGAAGCTTTCTTT,CASSFNTGGNTEAFF
-,TRBV12-5,TRBJ2-1,14,TGTGCTAGTGGTTTTAGCGTGGGGGGCAATGAGCAGTTCTTC,CASGFSVGGNEQFF
-,TRBV12-5,TRBJ1-5,17,TGTGCTAGTGGTTTTGCCTTGGCAGACTCTAGCAATCAGCCCCAGCATTTT,CASGFALADSSNQPQHF
TRBD1,TRBV7-3,TRBJ1-1,13,TGTGCCAGCAGCCCGACAGGGCCCACTGAAGCTTTCTTT,CASSPTGPTEAFF
TRBD2,TRBV11-2,TRBJ2-3,17,TGTGCCAGCAGCTTACGGGGCGCGGGAGGGCCAATAGATACGCAGTATTTT,CASSLRGAGGPIDTQYF
-,TRBV14,TRBJ2-1,18,TGTGCCAGCAGCCAAGGCCCTTTCGTCGCTAGGTTATACAATGAGCAGTTCTTC,CASSQGPFVARLYNEQFF
-,TRBV19,TRBJ2-2,11,TGTGCCAGTACCCAGGATGGGGAGCTGTTTTTT,CASTQDGELFF
TRBD1,TRBV24-1,TRBJ1-2,14,TGTGCCACCAGTGACCAGGACAGGGGGAACGGCTACACCTTC,CATSDQDRGNGYTF
-,TRBV7-2,TRBJ1-5,14,TGTGCCAGCAGCTTAAGCTATAGCAATCAGCCCCAGCATTTT,CASSLSYSNQPQHF
-,TRBV6-6,TRBJ1-3,14,TGTGCCAGCAGTACTACGTCCTCTGGAAACACCATATATTTT,CASSTTSSGNTIYF
TRBD1,TRBV9,TRBJ1-1,17,TGTGCCAGCAGCTCTTGGGACAGGGGATTTGGTGGCACTGAAGCTTTCTTT,CASSSWDRGFGGTEAFF